In its sample, the clone carrying this T cell receptor (beta chain) was seen once. The antigen is unknown. Produced via immunoSEQ multiplex PCR; TCRdb's table is partial and in-frame only. Among about 130,000 clones listed, 70% to 90% were seen once. CDR1 is SGHTA and CDR2 is FQGNSA in the germline V gene. Trimming at V came to 0 bases and at J to 5 bases, leaving 5 bases not matched to a gene. There are 15 residues in the CDR3. This entry is derived from a study of radiation and T cells in renal cell carcinoma. Study in general: Nephrectomy followed 15 Gy stereotactic body radiation by 4 weeks.

As for time point: baseline pretreatment blood. The treatment: 15 Gy SBRT to primary tumor, nephrectomy 4 weeks later. After SBRT, blood was collected at 2 and 4 weeks, plus baseline. Whole-study results and caveats: From baseline, blood top tumor clonotypes peaked at 2 weeks post-radiation. Pretreatment tumor biopsies were lacking, so baseline clonotypes are unknown.

Specimen: blood, collected from a patient whose treatment included radiotherapy and nephrectomy. This chain uses TRBV7-2 with TRBJ1-1; 8 bases are a match to TRBD1. This receptor was taken from a woman aged 50 to 65 with renal cell carcinoma. CDR3 sequence (DNA): TGTGCCAGCAGCTTAGCCGGCACAGGGGGAACTGAAGCTTTCTTT. Translated: CASSLAGTGGTEAFF. The entire variable domain, with the rest obtained from reference TRBV7-2 and TRBJ1-1, is as follows: GAGVSQSPSNKVTEKGKDVELRCDPISGHTALYWYRQSLGQGLEFLIYFQGNSAPDKSGLPSDRFSAERTGGSVSTLTIQRTQQEDSAVYLCASSLAGTGGTEAFFGQGTRLTVV.